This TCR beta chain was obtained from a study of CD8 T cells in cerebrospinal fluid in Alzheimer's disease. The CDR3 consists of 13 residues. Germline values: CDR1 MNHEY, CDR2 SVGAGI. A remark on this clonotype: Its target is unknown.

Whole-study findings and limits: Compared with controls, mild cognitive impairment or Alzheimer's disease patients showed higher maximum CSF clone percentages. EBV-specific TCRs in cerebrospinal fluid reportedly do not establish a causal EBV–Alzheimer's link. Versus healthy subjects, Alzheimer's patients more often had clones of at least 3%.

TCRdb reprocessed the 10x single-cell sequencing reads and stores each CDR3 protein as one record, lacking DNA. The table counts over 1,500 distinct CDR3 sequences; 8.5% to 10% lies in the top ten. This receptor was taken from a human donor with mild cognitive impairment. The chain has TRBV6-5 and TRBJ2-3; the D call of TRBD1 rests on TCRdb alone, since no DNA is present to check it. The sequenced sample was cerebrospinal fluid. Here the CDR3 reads CASRRDRADTQYF.